One and the same sample provided the 2 T cell receptor beta chains below, sequenced in a study of cytomegalovirus exposure and HLA in healthy donors. The PCR ran on 60 Vbeta and 13 Jbeta primers. Sequenced by immunoSEQ multiplex PCR; TCRdb stores in-frame clones only, minus some. This table holds approximately 190,000 clones, over 60% found once. The sample consisted of PBMCs. These receptors all stem from a woman in her 30s in good health and CMV-seropositive.

CDR3 in DNA: TGTGCCAGCAGTTTACCCCTGACAGGGAAGGATGGCTACACCTTC. It codes for CASSLPLTGKDGYTF. The genes are TRBV28 and TRBJ1-2; 7 bases map to TRBD1. Unmatched junction bases numbered 9, after V lost 2 bases and J lost 6 bases. This CDR3 comprises 15 residues. Per the germline V gene, CDR1 is MDHEN and CDR2 is SYDVKM.

The V and J genes are TRBV5-8 and TRBJ2-7; TRBD1 matches 9 bases. With 4 bases clipped from V and 0 bases from J, the junction kept 8 bases outside the gene matches. The CDR3 totals 16 residues. In germline, CDR1 is SGHTS, CDR2 YDEGEE. CDR3 DNA: TGTGCCAGCAGCCCCTGGACAGGGGCCAGCTCCTACGAGCAGTACTTC. Its translation is CASSPWTGASSYEQYF.